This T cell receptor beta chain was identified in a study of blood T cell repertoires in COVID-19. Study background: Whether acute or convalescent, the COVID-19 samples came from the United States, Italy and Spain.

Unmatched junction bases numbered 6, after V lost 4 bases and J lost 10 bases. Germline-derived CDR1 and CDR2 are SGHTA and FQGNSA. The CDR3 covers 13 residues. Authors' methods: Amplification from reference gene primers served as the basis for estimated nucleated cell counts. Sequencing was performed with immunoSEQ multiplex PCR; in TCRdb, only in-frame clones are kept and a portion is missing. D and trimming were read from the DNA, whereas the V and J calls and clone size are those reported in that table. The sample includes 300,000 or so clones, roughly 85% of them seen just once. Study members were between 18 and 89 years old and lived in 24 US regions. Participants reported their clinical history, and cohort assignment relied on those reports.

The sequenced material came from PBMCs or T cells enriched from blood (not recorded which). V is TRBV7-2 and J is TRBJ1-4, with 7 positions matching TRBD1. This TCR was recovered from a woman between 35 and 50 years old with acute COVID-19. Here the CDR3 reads CASSSGTVGKLFF. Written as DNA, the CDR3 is TGTGCCAGCAGCTCCGGGACAGTCGGAAAACTGTTTTTT.